A single sample is the source of the 12 T cell receptor beta chains below, sequenced in a study. TCRdb re-called the 5' RACE reads through MiXCR, storing one row per CDR3 protein. The sample consists of approximately 40,000 distinct CDR3 sequences, around 28% of them appearing once. Specimen: tumor-infiltrating memory CD4+ T cells sorted from the breast tumor. Subset described: memory CD4+ T cells, CD4+CD45RO+CD25-. Source of these receptors: a female donor with breast cancer.

This clonotype turned up a few times. The chain has TRBV11-2 and TRBJ1-2; D is undetermined. CDR1 is SGHAT and CDR2 is FQNNGV in the germline V gene. The CDR3 loop spans 13 amino acids. Trimming took 4 bases from V and 1 from J, leaving 7 bases between them. CDR3 DNA: TGTGCCAGCAGCTCCTCGGTTAACTATGGCTACACCTTC. Translated, it gives CASSSSVNYGYTF. The complete variable domain, with remaining parts taken from reference TRBV11-2 and TRBJ1-2, reads EAGVAQSPRYKIIEKRQSVAFWCNPISGHATLYWYQQILGQGPKLLIQFQNNGVVDDSQLPKDRFSAERLKGVDSTLKIQPAKLEDSAVYLCASSSSVNYGYTFGSGTRLTVV.

The gene calls are TRBV7-3 and TRBJ2-2; the match to TRBD2 covers 8 bases. Looked up from germline, CDR1 is SGHTA and CDR2 is FQGTGA. The junction had 5 bases not matched to a gene; V was cut back by 5 bases and J by 6 bases. The CDR3 length is 14 residues. CDR3 in amino acids: CASSPGGRPGELFF. The CDR3 DNA sequence: TGTGCCAGCAGCCCGGGGGGGCGACCCGGGGAGCTGTTTTTT.

This clonotype occurred a few times. The chain employs TRBV20-1 and TRBJ2-7; 10 bases are shared with TRBD2. CDR3 size: 14 residues. CDR1 is DFQATT, CDR2 SNEGSKA, per germline (reference sequence). V was clipped by 5 bases and J by 5 bases; unmatched bases: 9. CDR3 amino acids: CSALSGGAGDEQYF. The CDR3 coding sequence is TGCAGTGCTTTAAGCGGGGGGGCGGGCGACGAGCAGTACTTC.

This clonotype was counted many times. The chain carries TRBV7-2 and TRBJ2-5; D gene unclear. Germline assignment: CDR1 SGHTA and CDR2 FQGNSA. The CDR3 has 13 amino acids. V lost 5 bases and J lost 2, with 9 bases in between. The CDR3 loop reads CASSVQDQETQYF. The CDR3 nucleotides read TGTGCCAGCAGCGTCCAGGATCAAGAGACCCAGTACTTC.

This sequence joins TRBV12-3 or TRBV12-4 and TRBJ2-7; 7 bases are a match to TRBD1. V shed 6 bases, J shed 0 bases, and the junction held 5 bases outside the gene matches. This CDR3 spans 14 amino acids. The CDR3 bases are TGTGCCAGCAGAGAGGGACAGACCTCCTACGAGCAGTACTTC. Translated, it gives CASREGQTSYEQYF.

This clonotype was found a few times. This chain links TRBV20-1 with TRBJ2-7, with 7 bases aligning to TRBD2. The V gene's germline CDR1 is DFQATT and CDR2 SNEGSKA (reference sequence). Trimming took 6 bases from V and 1 from J; bases not matched to a gene: 6. The CDR3 is 13 amino acids. The CDR3 DNA sequence: TGCAGTGCGTTGGGGAGGGAATCCTACGAGCAGTACTTC. Amino acid sequence: CSALGRESYEQYF.

This clonotype was found a few times. The V call is TRBV2, the J call TRBJ2-7; D not resolved. The CDR3 is made up of 13 amino acids. Trimming stripped 5 bases from V and 1 base from J, with 9 bases between. The germline gives CDR1 SNHLY, CDR2 FYNNEI. The CDR3 DNA reads as TGTGCCAGCAGTCTGCCGGAATCCTACGAGCAGTACTTC. Its translation is CASSLPESYEQYF.

The CDR3 spells CSAPGPTGGNTEAFF. The CDR3 nucleotides read TGCAGTGCTCCAGGTCCGACAGGGGGTAACACTGAAGCTTTCTTT. The chain recombines TRBV20-1 with TRBJ1-1; 9 nucleotides line up with TRBD1. J lost 2 bases, V lost 5 bases, and 9 bases had no gene match. This CDR3 comprises 15 residues. The germline CDR1 and CDR2 sequences are DFQATT and SNEGSKA (reference sequence).

A few counts support this clonotype. V is TRBV5-1 and J is TRBJ1-1; perhaps TRBD1 as D (5 bases). Deletions cut 1 base from V and 2 bases from J, with 9 bases between. The CDR3 runs to 14 residues. The germline V gene has CDR1 SGHRS and CDR2 YFSETQ. The CDR3 reads CASSLPGGNTEAFF. The CDR3 region has the DNA TGCGCCAGCAGCTTGCCGGGGGGTAACACTGAAGCTTTCTTT.

CDR3 residues: CATSEGQGLTDNEQFF. The CDR3 DNA sequence: TGTGCCACCAGTGAAGGACAGGGGCTTACGGACAATGAGCAGTTCTTC. The genes are TRBV24-1 and TRBJ2-1; 9 bases fit TRBD1. The germline V gene encodes CDR1 KGHDR and CDR2 SFDVKD. This CDR3 spans 16 amino acids. Unmatched junction bases numbered 8, after V lost 4 bases and J lost 5 bases.

The rearrangement uses TRBV2 and TRBJ2-5; D remains unclear. Trimming stripped 3 bases from V and 5 bases from J, with 13 bases between. Germline assignment: CDR1 SNHLY and CDR2 FYNNEI. The CDR3 is 14 amino acids. The CDR3 spells CASSDYRSEETQYF. CDR3 DNA: TGTGCCAGCAGTGACTACAGAAGTGAGGAGACCCAGTACTTC. The full variable domain, rest sourced from reference TRBV2 and TRBJ2-5, is EPEVTQTPSHQVTQMGQEVILRCVPISNHLYFYWYRQILGQKVEFLVSFYNNEISEKSEIFDDQFSVERPDGSNFTLKIRSTKLEDSAMYFCASSDYRSEETQYFGPGTRLLVL.

The chain uses TRBV7-9 and TRBJ2-6; D is undetermined. Trimming took 1 base from V and 4 from J, leaving 11 bases between them. CDR3 length: 16 residues. Germline V gives CDR1 SEHNR, CDR2 FQNEAQ (reference sequence). In DNA form, the CDR3 reads TGTGCCAGCAGCTTAGGTGGTCCTATCGGGGCCAACGTCCTGACTTTC. Protein sequence: CASSLGGPIGANVLTF.